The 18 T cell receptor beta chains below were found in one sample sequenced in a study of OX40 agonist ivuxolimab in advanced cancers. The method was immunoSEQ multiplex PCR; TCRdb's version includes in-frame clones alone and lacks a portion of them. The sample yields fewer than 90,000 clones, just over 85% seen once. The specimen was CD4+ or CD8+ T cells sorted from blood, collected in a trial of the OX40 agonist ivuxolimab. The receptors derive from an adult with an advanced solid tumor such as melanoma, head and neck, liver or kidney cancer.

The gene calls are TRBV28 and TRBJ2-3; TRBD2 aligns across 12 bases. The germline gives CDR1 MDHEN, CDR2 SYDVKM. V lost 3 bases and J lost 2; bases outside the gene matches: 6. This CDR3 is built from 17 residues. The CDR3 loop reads CASSFSSGRAVTDTQYF. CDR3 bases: TGTGCCAGCAGTTTCTCTAGCGGGAGGGCAGTCACAGATACGCAGTATTTT.

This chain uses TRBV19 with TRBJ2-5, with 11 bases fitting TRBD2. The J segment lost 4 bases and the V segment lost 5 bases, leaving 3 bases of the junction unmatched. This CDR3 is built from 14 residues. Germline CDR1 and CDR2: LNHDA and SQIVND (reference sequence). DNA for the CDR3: TGTGCCAGTAGTCCTAGCGGGAGGAGAGAGACCCAGTACTTC. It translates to CASSPSGRRETQYF. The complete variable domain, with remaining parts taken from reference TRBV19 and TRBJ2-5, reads DGGITQSPKYLFRKEGQNVTLSCEQNLNHDAMYWYRQDPGQGLRLIYYSQIVNDFQKGDIAEGYSVSREKKESFPLTVTSAQKNPTAFYLCASSPSGRRETQYFGPGTRLLVL.

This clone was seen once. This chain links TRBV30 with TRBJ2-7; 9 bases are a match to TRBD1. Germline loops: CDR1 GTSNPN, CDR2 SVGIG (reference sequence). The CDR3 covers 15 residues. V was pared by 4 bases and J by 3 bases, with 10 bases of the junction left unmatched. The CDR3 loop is CAWMGGRTGVYEQYF. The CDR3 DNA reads TGTGCCTGGATGGGTGGCCGGACAGGGGTCTACGAGCAGTACTTC. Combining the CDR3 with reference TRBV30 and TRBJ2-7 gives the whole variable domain SQTIHQWPATLVQPVGSPLSLECTVEGTSNPNLYWYRQAAGRGLQLLFYSVGIGQISSEVPQNLSASRPQDRQFILSSKKLLLSDSGFYLCAWMGGRTGVYEQYFGPGTRLTVT.

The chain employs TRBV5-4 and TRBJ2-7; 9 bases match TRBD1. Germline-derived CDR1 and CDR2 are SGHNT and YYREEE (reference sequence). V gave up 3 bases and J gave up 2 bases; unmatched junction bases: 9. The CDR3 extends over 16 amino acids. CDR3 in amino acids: CASSSTGGPLPYEQYF. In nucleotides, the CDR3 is TGTGCCAGCAGCTCCACAGGGGGCCCCCTGCCCTACGAGCAGTACTTC.

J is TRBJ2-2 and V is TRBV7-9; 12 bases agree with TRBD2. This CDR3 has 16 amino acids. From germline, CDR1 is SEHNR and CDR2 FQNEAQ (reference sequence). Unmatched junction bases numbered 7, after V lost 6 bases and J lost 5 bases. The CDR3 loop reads CASRRIGTSGTGELFF. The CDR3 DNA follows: TGTGCCAGCAGGCGTATTGGGACTAGCGGGACCGGGGAGCTGTTTTTT. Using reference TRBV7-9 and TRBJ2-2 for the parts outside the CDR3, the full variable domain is DTGVSQNPRHKITKRGQNVTFRCDPISEHNRLYWYRQTLGQGPEFLTYFQNEAQLEKSRLLSDRFSAERPKGSFSTLEIQRTEQGDSAMYLCASRRIGTSGTGELFFGEGSRLTVL.

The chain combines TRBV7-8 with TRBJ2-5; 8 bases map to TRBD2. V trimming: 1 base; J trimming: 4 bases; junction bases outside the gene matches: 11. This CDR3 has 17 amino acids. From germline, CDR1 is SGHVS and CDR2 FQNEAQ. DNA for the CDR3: TGTGCCAGCAGCTTAGAACGGGGGGGAGGGCGTCGAGAGACCCAGTACTTC. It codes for CASSLERGGGRRETQYF. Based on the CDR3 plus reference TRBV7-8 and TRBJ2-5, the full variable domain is GAGVSQSPRYKVAKRGQDVALRCDPISGHVSLFWYQQALGQGPEFLTYFQNEAQLDKSGLPSDRFFAERPEGSVSTLKIQRTQQEDSAVYLCASSLERGGGRRETQYFGPGTRLLVL.

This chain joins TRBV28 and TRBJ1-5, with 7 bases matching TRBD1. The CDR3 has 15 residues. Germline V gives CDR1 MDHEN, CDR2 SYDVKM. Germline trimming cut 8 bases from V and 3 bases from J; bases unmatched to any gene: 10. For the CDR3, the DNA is TGTGCCAGCGGGTTGACAGGGAGTTACAATCAGCCCCAGCATTTT. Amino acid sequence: CASGLTGSYNQPQHF.

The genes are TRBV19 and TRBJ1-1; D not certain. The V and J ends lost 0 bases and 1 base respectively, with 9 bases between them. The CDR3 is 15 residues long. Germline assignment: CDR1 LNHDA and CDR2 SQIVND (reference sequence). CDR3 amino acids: CASSIDPWGNTEAFF. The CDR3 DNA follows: TGTGCCAGTAGTATAGACCCTTGGGGGAACACTGAAGCTTTCTTT.

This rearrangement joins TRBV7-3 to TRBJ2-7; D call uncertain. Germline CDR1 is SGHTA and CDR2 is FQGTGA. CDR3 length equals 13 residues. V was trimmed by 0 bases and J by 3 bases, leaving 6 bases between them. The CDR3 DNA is TGTGCCAGCAGCTTAACGGGCGGCTACGAGCAGTACTTC. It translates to CASSLTGGYEQYF.

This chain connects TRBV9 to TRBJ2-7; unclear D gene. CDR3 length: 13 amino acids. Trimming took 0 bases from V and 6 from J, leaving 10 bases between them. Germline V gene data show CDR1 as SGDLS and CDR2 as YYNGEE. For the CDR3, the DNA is TGTGCCAGCAGCGTAGTGACCCTCTCCGAGCAGTACTTC. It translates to CASSVVTLSEQYF.

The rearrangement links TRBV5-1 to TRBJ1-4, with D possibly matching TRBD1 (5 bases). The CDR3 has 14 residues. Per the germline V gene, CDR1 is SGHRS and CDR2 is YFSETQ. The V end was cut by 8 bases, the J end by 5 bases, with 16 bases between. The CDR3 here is CASKTQGQNEKLFF. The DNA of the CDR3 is TGCGCCAGTAAAACTCAGGGTCAGAATGAAAAACTGTTTTTT.

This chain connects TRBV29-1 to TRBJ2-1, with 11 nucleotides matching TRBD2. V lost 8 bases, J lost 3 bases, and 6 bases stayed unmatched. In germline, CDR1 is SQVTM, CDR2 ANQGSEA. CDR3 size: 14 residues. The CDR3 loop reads CSSRLAGSYNEQFF. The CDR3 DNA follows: TGCAGCTCCCGACTAGCGGGGAGCTACAATGAGCAGTTCTTC.

The CDR3 DNA follows: TGTGCCACCAGCAGAGAGGACACCAACACCGGGGAGCTGTTTTTT. It yields the protein CATSREDTNTGELFF. The chain employs TRBV15 and TRBJ2-2, with D perhaps matching TRBD1 (5 bases). The CDR3 consists of 15 residues. Per the germline V gene, CDR1 is LNHNV and CDR2 is YYDKDF (reference sequence). The V gene lost 0 bases and the J gene lost 2 bases, with 7 bases spanning the gap.

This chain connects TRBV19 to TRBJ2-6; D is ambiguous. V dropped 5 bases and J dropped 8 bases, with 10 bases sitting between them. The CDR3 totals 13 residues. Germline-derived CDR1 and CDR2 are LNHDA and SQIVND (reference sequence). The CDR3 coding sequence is TGTGCCAGTAGTCACGAGGCTACCAACGTCCTGACTTTC. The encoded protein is CASSHEATNVLTF.

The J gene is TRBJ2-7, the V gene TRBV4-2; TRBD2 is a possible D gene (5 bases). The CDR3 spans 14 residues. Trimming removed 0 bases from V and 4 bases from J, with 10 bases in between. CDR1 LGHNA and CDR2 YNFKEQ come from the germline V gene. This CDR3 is CASSQDQRSYEQYF. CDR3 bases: TGTGCCAGCAGCCAAGACCAGCGGAGTTACGAGCAGTACTTC.

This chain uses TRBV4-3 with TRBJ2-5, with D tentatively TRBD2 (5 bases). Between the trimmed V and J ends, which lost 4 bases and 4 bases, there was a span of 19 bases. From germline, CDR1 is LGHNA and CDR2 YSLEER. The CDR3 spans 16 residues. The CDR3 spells CASSPDPHRGRETQYF. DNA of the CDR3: TGCGCCAGCAGCCCAGACCCCCATCGGGGAAGAGAGACCCAGTACTTC.

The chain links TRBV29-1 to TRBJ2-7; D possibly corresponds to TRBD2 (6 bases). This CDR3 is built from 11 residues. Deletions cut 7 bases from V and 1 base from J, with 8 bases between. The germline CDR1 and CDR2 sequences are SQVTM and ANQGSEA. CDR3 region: CSAGSSYEQYF. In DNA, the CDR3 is TGCAGCGCCGGGAGTTCCTACGAGCAGTACTTC.

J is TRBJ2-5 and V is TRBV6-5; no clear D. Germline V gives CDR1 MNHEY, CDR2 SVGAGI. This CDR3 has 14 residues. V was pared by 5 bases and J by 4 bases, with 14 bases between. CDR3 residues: CASSQVGSRETQYF. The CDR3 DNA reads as TGTGCCAGCAGTCAGGTGGGATCTAGAGAGACCCAGTACTTC.